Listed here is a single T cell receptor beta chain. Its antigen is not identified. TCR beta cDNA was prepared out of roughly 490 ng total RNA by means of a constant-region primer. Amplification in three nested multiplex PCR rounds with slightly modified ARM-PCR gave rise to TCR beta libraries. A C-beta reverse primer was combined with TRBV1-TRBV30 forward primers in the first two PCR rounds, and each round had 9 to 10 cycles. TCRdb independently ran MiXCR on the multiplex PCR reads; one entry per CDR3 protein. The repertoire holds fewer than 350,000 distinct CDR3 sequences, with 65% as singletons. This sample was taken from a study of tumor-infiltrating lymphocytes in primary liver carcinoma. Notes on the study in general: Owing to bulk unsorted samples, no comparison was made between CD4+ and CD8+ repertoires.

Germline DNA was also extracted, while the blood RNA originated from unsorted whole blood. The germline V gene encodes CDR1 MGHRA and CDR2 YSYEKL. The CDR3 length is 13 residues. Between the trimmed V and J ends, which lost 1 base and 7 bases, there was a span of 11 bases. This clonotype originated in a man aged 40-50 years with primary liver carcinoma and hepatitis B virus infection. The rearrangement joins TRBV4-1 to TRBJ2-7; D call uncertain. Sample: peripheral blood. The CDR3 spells CASSQAFFREQYF. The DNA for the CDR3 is TGCGCCAGCAGCCAAGCCTTTTTCCGGGAGCAGTACTTC.